These 6 T cell receptor beta chains originate from one sample sequenced in a study of spatial heterogeneity in lung cancer. Time point denoted: sample taken at primary tumor resection. Whole RNA was taken from tumor, nontumor lung or frozen PBMC; it was then sequenced unsorted. TCRdb re-called the 5' RACE reads through MiXCR, storing one row per CDR3 protein. The table has fewer than 8,000 distinct CDR3 sequences, 15% to 20% seen once. The sequencing here drew on PBMCs, taken at surgery. These receptors were collected from a female donor with early-stage non-small cell lung cancer.

This clonotype is categorized as medium-sized (0.01 to 0.1%). The chain carries TRBV6-5 and TRBJ1-2; possibly TRBD1 for D (5 bases). V dropped 2 bases and J dropped 8 bases, with 9 bases sitting between them. This CDR3 is built from 12 residues. Germline-derived CDR1 and CDR2 are MNHEY and SVGAGI. This CDR3 reads CASSYRGGGYTF. CDR3 DNA: TGTGCCAGCAGTTACAGGGGAGGCGGCTACACCTTC.

This clonotype was observed many times. The V call is TRBV4-2, the J call TRBJ2-3, with TRBD2 matching 8 bases. J was trimmed by 3 bases and V by 1 base; bases with no gene match: 6. CDR1 is LGHNA, CDR2 YNFKEQ, per germline. The CDR3 consists of 16 residues. The CDR3, as DNA: TGTGCCAGCAGCCAAGTGGTAGCGGGGAAAACAGATACGCAGTATTTT. It translates to CASSQVVAGKTDTQYF.

This clonotype was picked up many times. The chain has TRBV7-3 and TRBJ1-2, with TRBD1 matching 8 bases. The CDR3 totals 14 residues. CDR1 is SGHTA and CDR2 is FQGTGA in the germline V gene. V lost 3 bases and J lost 8; bases outside the gene matches: 8. The CDR3 DNA sequence: TGTGCCAGCAGCTTCAGCGGACAGGGAAACGGCTACACCTTC. As protein: CASSFSGQGNGYTF.

This clonotype is categorized as medium-sized (0.01 to 0.1%). The chain carries TRBV5-1 and TRBJ1-6; D remains unclear. Looked up from germline, CDR1 is SGHRS and CDR2 is YFSETQ. This CDR3 comprises 12 residues. V was cut by 4 bases and J by 7 bases, with 6 bases left in between. CDR3 DNA: TGCGCCAGCAGCCCGGAAAATTCACCCCTCCACTTT. Protein sequence: CASSPENSPLHF.

By frequency in the sample, this clonotype is medium-sized. The gene calls are TRBV2 and TRBJ2-7; tentatively, D is TRBD2 (5 bases). Trimming removed 3 bases at V and 3 bases at J, with 18 bases between. The CDR3 length is 16 residues. Germline-derived CDR1 and CDR2 are SNHLY and FYNNEI. CDR3 amino acids: CASSDPRGGLLYEQYF. The CDR3 DNA reads TGTGCCAGCAGTGACCCCCGGGGTGGGCTCCTCTACGAGCAGTACTTC.

The rearrangement links TRBV4-3 to TRBJ2-4; 10 bases map to TRBD2. J lost 1 base, V lost 0 bases, and 12 bases had no gene match. CDR1 and CDR2 from the germline V gene are LGHNA and YSLEER. The CDR3 spans 20 residues. In DNA form, the CDR3 reads TGCGCCAGCAGCCAAGATTGGGCTAGCGGGAGCACCTTCGCCAAAAACATTCAGTACTTC. Its protein is CASSQDWASGSTFAKNIQYF.